What follows is one TCR beta chain and its context. Its antigen target is currently unknown. No per-base quality is available; no much larger clone lies one base away. From the cysteine through the phenylalanine, the CDR3 covers 12 amino acids. The DNA shown is the 36-base CDR3, in frame from base 1. V sheds 0 bases and J sheds 6 bases, leaving 6 bases between their ends. Via the germline V gene, CDR1 is SGHRS and CDR2 YFSETQ. Using the deep immunoSEQ assay, TCR CDR3 regions were amplified from genomic DNA by multiplex PCR. Genomic DNA extracted from each cell subset was distributed evenly over all wells of several immunoSEQ 96-well plates, and each plate served as one replicate. For sorted subsets, 150 to 200 ng genomic DNA, equal to some 30,000 T cell genomes, was loaded into each replicate PCR. Purified libraries were measured with a Qubit 3.0 fluorometer, size-checked on a Bioanalyzer 2100, and measured again with the KAPA Library Quantification kit. A separate single-read 150-cycle Illumina NextSeq 550 flow cell was used to sequence each immunoSEQ 96-well plate. Regarding the original processing steps: Because the immunoSEQ output held only junctional sequences and lacked quality scores, the filtering could not match the filtering applied to full-length reads. Sequences were annotated with PyIR, a Python wrapper for IgBLAST v1.9, and V/J genes and CDR3 were assigned using IMGT germline references. Reads were filtered out if the reads had weak V/J assignments (E-value above 1e-6), no CDR3, stop codons, out-of-frame junctions, or ambiguous translated residues. V3J clonotypes were defined as sequences sharing the same inferred V gene, J gene, and CDR3 amino acid sequence. To compute the percentage overlap between repertoires, the number of shared unique clonotypes was divided by the size of the smaller repertoire. Three approaches were used to assess repertoire richness: RTK rarefaction, the Chao1 estimator, and Recon v2.1 estimates of unobserved clonotypes. Generation probabilities for all TCRbeta clonotypes obtained by the gDNA method from a few donors were computed using OLGA. TCRdb stores this immuneACCESS table with in-frame sequences only. Part of the clones is absent; in the studies checked, under half of the shortfall reflects unresolved V genes, and no reason is known for the rest. V and J calls and clone size are given by that table; D and trimming were obtained from the DNA. This sample has more than 2 million clones in its table, and under 97% of those were observed once. The top ten hold 0.1% to 0.15% of the sample.

The donors were healthy, HIV-negative adults with no recently reported acute infections or vaccinations. Only Caucasian adults living in Nashville, Tennessee, USA were represented among the donors. CD4+ T cells were enriched by magnetic negative selection; naive cells were then positively selected on CD45RA, and the negative fraction formed the memory subset. Blood was collected by leukapheresis, and PBMCs were isolated by Ficoll-Histopaque density gradient centrifugation and then cryopreserved in liquid nitrogen vapor phase. Purity and quantity of every magnetically sorted T cell population were checked by analytical flow cytometry. From each sorted fraction, genomic DNA was isolated and quantified by UV absorbance on a Nanodrop 2000c. The data stem from a study of shared clonotypes between healthy human individuals (dated by TCRdb to 2018 to 2020). Describing the broader study: A few men and a couple of women, aged 18 to 49 years, made up the cohort. Leukapheresis yielded between about 0.85 and 10 billion PBMCs per donor. For each donor, CD4 naive and CD4 memory were each given three plates, CD8 naive was given two plates, and CD8 memory was given one plate. To estimate repertoire size and how much clonotypes are shared between individuals, the study performed deep sequencing of blood TCR repertoires from a handful of healthy adults. To increase sequencing depth and limit assay-specific biases, TCR repertoire library preparation and sequencing were carried out by different laboratories using diverse techniques. Points the paper makes about the study in general: Because the study included only a small number of donors, the genetic and exposure-history diversity represented was limited. Sampling was restricted to blood, and TCR repertoires in tissue are likely to differ from TCR repertoires in blood. Incomplete sequencing was indicated by rarefaction of sorted-subset datasets, despite the large sequencing depth. About 4.5% of naive CD4, 3% to 4% of naive CD8, roughly 2.5% of memory CD4, and 0.4% of memory CD8 clonotypes were shared across a few donors. Naive subsets generally had larger estimated clonotype richness than memory subsets did. Compared with non-shared clonotypes, clonotypes shared by all four sorted-subset donors had higher generation probabilities. Pairwise subsampling indicated that sequencing depth was expected to affect the degree of clonotype sharing among donors.

The chain is encoded by TRBV5-1 joined to TRBJ1-1; a confident D gene designation cannot be given. The sequenced sample consisted of naive CD4+ T cells sorted from blood. The intended sense of this specimen's cell subset or site label: CD45RA+ positively selected. This TCR derives from a man between 18 and 29 years old in good health. The bases are TGCGCCAGCAGCTTGGATGTTTCTGAAGCTTTCTTT. The resulting protein is CASSLDVSEAFF.